One sample yielded the 11 T cell receptor beta chains listed below, sequenced in a study of breast tumors, draining lymph nodes, adjacent tissues. TCRdb analysed the multiplex PCR reads with MiXCR anew, one entry per CDR3 protein. The sample shows nearly 200,000 distinct CDR3 sequences, approximately 33% of them seen only once. Samples came from axillary lymph nodes draining the breast cancer. The source material was axillary lymph node tissue. The receptors originated from a female donor with breast cancer. Some clones in this sample may be carry-over from other donors' samples.

With respect to this clonotype: The junction differs from germline at one of its ends, possibly a read error. The chain recombines TRBV20-1 with TRBJ1-5; 7 bases are a match to TRBD1. The CDR3 loop spans 14 amino acids. CDR1 and CDR2 (germline): DFQATT, SNEGSKA (reference sequence). CDR3 coding DNA: TGCAGTGCTGGGGAGACAGGGAGCAATCCGCCCCAGCATTTT. It is translated as CSAGETGSNPPQHF.

This clonotype was counted many times. This CDR3 is CSARDSGSTGARAGYEQYF. The CDR3, as DNA: TGCAGTGCTAGAGATTCGGGATCGACAGGGGCCCGTGCTGGCTACGAGCAGTACTTC. The chain employs TRBV20-1 and TRBJ2-7; 8 nucleotides agree with TRBD1. V dropped 0 bases and J dropped 3; count of bases not matched to a gene: 19. This CDR3 contains 19 residues. The germline CDR1 and CDR2 sequences are DFQATT and SNEGSKA (reference sequence).

The chain recombines TRBV19 with TRBJ2-2, with D possibly being TRBD1 (6 bases). Germline values: CDR1 LNHDA, CDR2 SQIVND (reference sequence). This CDR3 has 14 residues. V was pared by 6 bases and J by 0 bases, with 8 bases between. The CDR3 DNA reads as TGTGCCAGTAGCAGACAGGCGAACACCGGGGAGCTGTTTTTT. It encodes CASSRQANTGELFF. The complete variable domain, with remaining parts taken from reference TRBV19 and TRBJ2-2, reads DGGITQSPKYLFRKEGQNVTLSCEQNLNHDAMYWYRQDPGQGLRLIYYSQIVNDFQKGDIAEGYSVSREKKESFPLTVTSAQKNPTAFYLCASSRQANTGELFFGEGSRLTVL.

This clonotype came up many times. The chain recombines TRBV5-6 with TRBJ2-7; D perhaps matches TRBD2 (6 bases). Deletions cut 5 bases from V and 0 bases from J, with 18 bases between. Looked up from germline, CDR1 is SGHDT and CDR2 is YYEEEE. The CDR3 consists of 16 residues. As DNA, the CDR3 is TGTGCCAGCAGTTTTGGCACGGGACTCCGCTCCTACGAGCAGTACTTC. Its protein product is CASSFGTGLRSYEQYF.

The chain uses TRBV7-9 and TRBJ1-1, with D tentatively TRBD1 (6 bases). This CDR3 is 12 amino acids long. Germline assignment: CDR1 SEHNR and CDR2 FQNEAQ (reference sequence). V shed 8 bases and J shed 2 bases, with 9 bases lying between them. This CDR3 reads CASGQSNTEAFF. The DNA of the CDR3 is TGTGCCAGCGGACAGAGCAACACTGAAGCTTTCTTT.

In this sample, this clonotype turned up many times. The chain is built from TRBV7-9 and TRBJ2-5; no reliable D call. Germline CDR1 and CDR2: SEHNR and FQNEAQ (reference sequence). Trimming took off 7 bases at V and 7 bases at J, with 13 bases between the two ends. This CDR3 is 12 amino acids long. CDR3 in amino acids: CASNPQSPTQYF. The CDR3 coding sequence is TGTGCCAGCAACCCCCAAAGTCCGACCCAGTACTTC.

This clonotype was detected ten times or more. The chain joins TRBV28 to TRBJ1-2; 9 bases agree with TRBD1. This CDR3 region has 12 residues. The V gene's germline CDR1 is MDHEN and CDR2 SYDVKM. J gave up 8 bases and V 6 bases, and 4 bases lay outside the gene matches. The CDR3 loop reads CASRTGGYGYTF. CDR3 bases: TGTGCCAGCAGGACAGGGGGTTACGGCTACACCTTC.

This clonotype was observed many times. The chain couples TRBV19 to TRBJ1-4, with D unresolved. CDR3 length: 14 amino acids. Per germline, CDR1 LNHDA and CDR2 SQIVND (reference sequence). The germline V and J ends were trimmed by 3 bases and 0 bases, with 5 bases remaining between them. CDR3 sequence (DNA): TGTGCCAGTAGTATCCAAGCAACTAATGAAAAACTGTTTTTT. This gives the protein CASSIQATNEKLFF.

This chain links TRBV3-1 with TRBJ2-4; 8 positions match TRBD2. The J segment lost 5 bases and the V segment lost 0 bases, leaving 9 bases of the junction unmatched. CDR3 length: 17 residues. The germline CDR1 and CDR2 sequences are LGHDT and YNNKEL (reference sequence). DNA of the CDR3: TGTGCCAGCAGCCAAGATCACCGCGGGAGGATTCAAAACATTCAGTACTTC. Translating gives CASSQDHRGRIQNIQYF.

In its sample, this clonotype was seen once. One end of the junction is discordant with germline, which a read error may explain. The rearrangement joins TRBV30 to TRBJ1-5, with D uncertain. The CDR3 loop spans 13 amino acids. In germline, CDR1 is GTSNPN, CDR2 SVGIG (reference sequence). CDR3 coding DNA: TGTGCCTGGAGTAACAGCTACGATCAGCCCCGGCATTTT. Protein sequence: CAWSNSYDQPRHF. The variable domain in full, completed from reference TRBV30 and TRBJ1-5, reads SQTIHQWPATLVQPVGSPLSLECTVEGTSNPNLYWYRQAAGRGLQLLFYSVGIGQISSEVPQNLSASRPQDRQFILSSKKLLLSDSGFYLCAWSNSYDQPRHFGDGTRLSIL.

This clonotype was seen ten or more times. The junction shows a germline mismatch at one end, possibly a read error. The CDR3 DNA follows: TGTGCCAGCAGCTTGGTCCCACCAGGGGCTAATCCACCCCTCCACTTT. This translates into CASSLVPPGANPPLHF. The chain employs TRBV5-5 and TRBJ1-6; TRBD1 is a possible D gene (6 bases). The germline V gene has CDR1 SGHKS and CDR2 YYEKEE (reference sequence). CDR3 length equals 16 residues. Full variable domain (missing parts from reference TRBV5-5 and TRBJ1-6): DAGVTQSPTHLIKTRGQQVTLRCSPISGHKSVSWYQQVLGQGPQFIFQYYEKEERGRGNFPDRFSARQFPNYSSELNVNALLLGDSALYLCASSLVPPGANPPLHFGNGTRLTVT.